The subject of this entry is one T cell receptor (beta chain). Its antigen is as yet unknown. The data belong to a study of CD8 T cells in ankylosing spondylitis. In TCRdb, the 5' RACE reads were re-called with MiXCR into one record per CDR3 protein. The data hold 390,000 or so distinct CDR3 sequences, with around 24% observed a single time. Findings of the study overall: Seemingly characteristic of ankylosing spondylitis blood was a TCR beta motif consisting of about 8 highly homologous variants.

The source material was blood, either unsorted or a sorted T cell fraction (not recorded which). The TCR comes from a male donor with ankylosing spondylitis.

The CDR3 region has the DNA TGTGCCAGCAGCCCGAGGGTTGACACCGGGGAGCTGTTTTTT. Translated: CASSPRVDTGELFF. The chain combines TRBV7-9 with TRBJ2-2; tentatively, D is TRBD2 (5 bases). Germline CDR1 SEHNR, CDR2 FQNEAQ (reference sequence). This CDR3 has 14 amino acids. Trimming cost V 5 bases and J 3 bases, with 10 bases left between them. Together with reference TRBV7-9 and TRBJ2-2, the CDR3 gives the full variable domain: DTGVSQNPRHKITKRGQNVTFRCDPISEHNRLYWYRQTLGQGPEFLTYFQNEAQLEKSRLLSDRFSAERPKGSFSTLEIQRTEQGDSAMYLCASSPRVDTGELFFGEGSRLTVL.